This T cell receptor beta chain was documented in a study of blood T cell repertoires in COVID-19. This clone was seen a few times. Assay used: immunoSEQ multiplex PCR; TCRdb lists only in-frame clones, some missing. The table has 300,000 or so clones, more than 75% seen once. Sequenced input: peripheral blood. The sequence came from a woman in her 40s who had recovered from COVID-19.

CDR3 residues: CATNIPGGTGGDTQYF. For the CDR3, the DNA is TGTGCCACCAACATCCCCGGCGGGACAGGGGGAGATACGCAGTATTTT. The V call is TRBV15, the J call TRBJ2-3, with TRBD1 matching over 11 bases. The J segment lost 5 bases and the V segment lost 7 bases, leaving 11 bases of the junction unmatched. CDR3 size: 16 residues. In germline, CDR1 is LNHNV, CDR2 YYDKDF (reference sequence).